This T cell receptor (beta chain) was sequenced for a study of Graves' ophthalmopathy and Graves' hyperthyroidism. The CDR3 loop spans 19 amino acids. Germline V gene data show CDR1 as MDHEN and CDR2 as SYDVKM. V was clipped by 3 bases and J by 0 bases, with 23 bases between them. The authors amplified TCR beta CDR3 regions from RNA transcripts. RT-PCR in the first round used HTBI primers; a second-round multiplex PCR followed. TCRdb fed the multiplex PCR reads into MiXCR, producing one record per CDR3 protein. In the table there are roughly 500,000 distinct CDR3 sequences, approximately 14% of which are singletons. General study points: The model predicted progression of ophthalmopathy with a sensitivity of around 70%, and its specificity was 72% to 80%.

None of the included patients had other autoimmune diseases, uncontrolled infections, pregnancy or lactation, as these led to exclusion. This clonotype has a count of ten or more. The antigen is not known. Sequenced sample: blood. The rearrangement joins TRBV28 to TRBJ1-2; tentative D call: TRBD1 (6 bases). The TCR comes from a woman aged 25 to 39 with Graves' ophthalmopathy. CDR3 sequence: CASSFQILLDSPSNYGYTF. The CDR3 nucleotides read TGTGCCAGCAGTTTCCAGATCCTTCTGGACAGTCCCTCTAACTATGGCTACACCTTC.